The rows below give T cell receptor beta chains drawn from one sample of a study of identical twins. Via MiXCR, TCRdb re-called the 5' RACE reads, giving one row per CDR3 protein. Here the sample spans just under 650,000 distinct CDR3 sequences, just over 7% being singletons. Separately, the same data were catalogued under a study of yellow fever vaccine responses in identical twins.

Sequencing was carried out using PBMCs. Receptor source: a young woman in good health. The CDR3 runs from the conserved cysteine through the conserved F or W. D genes are given only for firm matches. The size of a clone is reported for some rows only, either as once, few or many, or as a class for expanded clones.

v_gene: TRBV11-1
j_gene: TRBJ2-3
abundance: many
d_gene: NA
CDR3aa: CASSLQGSSFPDTQYF
CDR3nt: TGTGCCAGCAGCTTACAGGGTTCCTCTTTTCCAGATACGCAGTATTTT

v_gene: TRBV29-1
j_gene: TRBJ2-4
abundance: few
d_gene: NA
CDR3aa: CSGGMGGNIQYF
CDR3nt: TGCAGTGGGGGCATGGGGGGTAACATTCAGTACTTC

v_gene: TRBV12-3/TRBV12-4
j_gene: TRBJ2-1
abundance: NA
d_gene: NA
CDR3aa: CASSFAPGPLSSYNEQFF
CDR3nt: TGTGCCAGCAGTTTTGCCCCCGGGCCGCTTAGCTCCTACAATGAGCAGTTCTTC

v_gene: TRBV20-1
j_gene: TRBJ2-1
abundance: few
d_gene: TRBD1
CDR3aa: CSASGDRRTRSSYNEQFF
CDR3nt: TGCAGTGCTAGCGGGGACAGAAGAACTAGATCCTCCTACAATGAGCAGTTCTTC

v_gene: TRBV4-2
j_gene: TRBJ2-3
abundance: NA
d_gene: NA
CDR3aa: CASSQERGRFEDTQYF
CDR3nt: TGTGCCAGCAGCCAAGAAAGGGGGAGGTTTGAAGATACGCAGTATTTT

v_gene: TRBV27
j_gene: TRBJ1-2
abundance: few
d_gene: TRBD1
CDR3aa: CASYALDRGYGYTF
CDR3nt: TGTGCCAGCTACGCCCTGGACAGGGGCTATGGCTACACCTTC

v_gene: TRBV20-1
j_gene: TRBJ2-1
abundance: NA
d_gene: TRBD2
CDR3aa: CSARVLPGLAGEHEQFF
CDR3nt: TGCAGTGCTAGAGTCCTGCCGGGACTAGCGGGAGAGCATGAGCAGTTCTTC

v_gene: TRBV5-1
j_gene: TRBJ2-5
abundance: many
d_gene: TRBD2
CDR3aa: CASSLDGTTQKIQETQYF
CDR3nt: TGCGCCAGCAGCTTGGATGGGACTACTCAAAAAATCCAAGAGACCCAGTACTTC

v_gene: TRBV4-1
j_gene: TRBJ2-1
abundance: many
d_gene: TRBD2
CDR3aa: CASSQGTSGSSYNEQFF
CDR3nt: TGTGCCAGCAGCCAAGGGACTAGCGGAAGCTCCTACAATGAGCAGTTCTTC

v_gene: TRBV20-1
j_gene: TRBJ2-3
abundance: NA
d_gene: TRBD2
CDR3aa: CCATTLSGNADTQYF
CDR3nt: TGCTGTGCTACTACACTTAGCGGGAATGCAGATACGCAGTATTTT

v_gene: TRBV7-9
j_gene: TRBJ2-3
abundance: NA
d_gene: NA
CDR3aa: CASSFAAGTDTQYF
CDR3nt: TGTGCCAGCAGCTTCGCAGCGGGCACAGATACGCAGTATTTT

v_gene: TRBV18
j_gene: TRBJ2-1
abundance: NA
d_gene: TRBD2
CDR3aa: CASSPTPGGPYNEQFF
CDR3nt: TGTGCCAGCTCACCCACACCGGGAGGGCCATACAATGAGCAGTTCTTC

v_gene: TRBV27
j_gene: TRBJ2-3
abundance: few
d_gene: NA
CDR3aa: CASYAKPGTLRVDTQYF
CDR3nt: TGTGCCAGCTACGCCAAACCAGGGACCCTTCGGGTAGATACGCAGTATTTT